One and the same sample provided the 27 T cell receptor beta chains below, sequenced in a study of T cell responses to AZD1222 COVID-19 vaccine. Sequencing used immunoSEQ multiplex PCR; TCRdb keeps in-frame clones, though not all of them. The repertoire holds 150,000 or so clones, roughly nine tenths seen once, with over 3% in the top ten. Source: peripheral blood, taken 28 days after the second AZD1222 dose. The receptors come from an adult who received the AZD1222 COVID-19 vaccine.

The chain employs TRBV3-1 (or the pseudogene TRBV3-2) and TRBJ2-3; 7 bases map to TRBD2. Germline assignment: CDR1 LGHDT and CDR2 YNNKEL (reference sequence). The CDR3 runs 16 residues. With V trimmed by 4 bases and J by 1 base, 8 bases remained unmatched. CDR3 sequence: CASSPHLAEGTDTQYF. The CDR3 DNA reads as TGTGCCAGCAGCCCCCATCTAGCGGAGGGCACAGATACGCAGTATTTT.

This clone was seen just once. V gene TRBV5-1 combines with J gene TRBJ2-1; 8 positions match TRBD2. The CDR3 covers 15 residues. J was trimmed by 5 bases and V by 7 bases; bases with no gene match: 11. Germline CDR1 SGHRS, CDR2 YFSETQ. The CDR3: CASVTGSGGHNEQFF. The CDR3, as DNA: TGCGCCAGCGTGACGGGGAGCGGGGGCCACAATGAGCAGTTCTTC. The variable domain in full, completed from reference TRBV5-1 and TRBJ2-1, reads KAGVTQTPRYLIKTRGQQVTLSCSPISGHRSVSWYQQTPGQGLQFLFEYFSETQRNKGNFPGRFSGRQFSNSRSEMNVSTLELGDSALYLCASVTGSGGHNEQFFGPGTRLTVL.

The chain carries TRBV27 and TRBJ2-6; D is uncertain. Trimming removed 5 bases at V and 0 bases at J, with 8 bases between. The CDR3 extends over 15 amino acids. Germline CDR1 reads MNHEY; CDR2 reads SMNVEV (reference sequence). The CDR3 DNA is TGTGCCAGCAGTCCTACAGCCTCTGGGGCCAACGTCCTGACTTTC. Translating gives CASSPTASGANVLTF.

The genes are TRBV27 and TRBJ1-6, with a weak D call TRBD1 (6 bases). The CDR3 has 15 amino acids. Germline assignment: CDR1 MNHEY and CDR2 SMNVEV (reference sequence). V lost 2 bases and J lost 8, with 13 bases in between. This CDR3 is CASSLVTRGYSPLHF. The DNA of the CDR3 is TGTGCCAGCAGTTTAGTGACCAGGGGTTATTCACCCCTCCACTTT.

The genes are TRBV7-3 and TRBJ1-2; 10 nucleotides line up with TRBD1. The junction had 2 bases not matched to a gene; V was cut back by 3 bases and J by 4 bases. This CDR3 has 14 amino acids. Per the germline V gene, CDR1 is SGHTA and CDR2 is FQGTGA. CDR3: CASSLGQGTYGYTF. The CDR3 region has the DNA TGTGCCAGCAGCTTGGGACAGGGGACCTATGGCTACACCTTC.

This clone was counted a few times. This sequence joins TRBV19 and TRBJ2-5; D is perhaps TRBD2 (5 bases). Germline-derived CDR1 and CDR2 are LNHDA and SQIVND (reference sequence). The CDR3 spans 13 residues. With 3 bases removed from V and 5 bases from J, the gap between germline ends came to 10 bases. The CDR3 protein is CASSIRGRETQYF. In nucleotides, the CDR3 is TGTGCCAGTAGTATCCGGGGAAGGGAGACCCAGTACTTC.

For the CDR3, the DNA is TGTGCCAGCAGTGAAGTTGGGCTAGACAATGAGCAGTTCTTC. It specifies CASSEVGLDNEQFF. The genes are TRBV2 and TRBJ2-1; the D is unclear. The CDR3 length is 14 residues. V was clipped by 1 base and J by 5 bases, with 9 bases between them. CDR1 and CDR2 (germline): SNHLY, FYNNEI.

The V and J genes are TRBV7-9 and TRBJ2-7; 8 nucleotides line up with TRBD2. There are 15 residues in the CDR3. Losses at the gene ends were 6 bases for V and 6 bases for J; bases not matched to a gene: 13. Germline V gene data show CDR1 as SEHNR and CDR2 as FQNEAQ (reference sequence). CDR3 bases: TGTGCCAGCAGTCCGCGGGGGGACCCCACCTCCGAGCAGTACTTC. Encoded protein: CASSPRGDPTSEQYF.

V is TRBV30 and J is TRBJ2-1, with a weak D call TRBD2 (5 bases). In germline, CDR1 is GTSNPN, CDR2 SVGIG (reference sequence). Trimming removed 2 bases from V and 1 base from J, with 18 bases in between. The CDR3 is made up of 17 amino acids. This CDR3 reads CAWSTPGSLFSYNEQFF. The DNA of the CDR3 is TGTGCCTGGAGTACCCCTGGGAGCCTTTTTTCCTACAATGAGCAGTTCTTC.

The chain has TRBV9 and TRBJ2-3; the match to TRBD2 covers 10 bases. The CDR3 has 17 residues. The ends lost 0 bases at V and 4 bases at J; junction bases unmatched: 8. CDR1 and CDR2 from the germline V gene are SGDLS and YYNGEE. The CDR3 nucleotides are TGTGCCAGCAGCGTAGTGGGGACTAGCGTAGGCCCAGATACGCAGTATTTT. Amino acid sequence: CASSVVGTSVGPDTQYF.

This chain connects TRBV19 to TRBJ1-4; tentative D call: TRBD1 (6 bases). Germline loops: CDR1 LNHDA, CDR2 SQIVND (reference sequence). V lost 7 bases to trimming and J lost 0 bases, with 18 bases between them. The CDR3 has 17 residues. The CDR3 DNA reads TGTGCCAGTACCAAAAGGGGGGACGGGGCAACTAATGAAAAACTGTTTTTT. Translating gives CASTKRGDGATNEKLFF.

V gene TRBV30 combines with J gene TRBJ2-7; 8 nucleotides line up with TRBD1. CDR3 length: 13 residues. Germline assignment: CDR1 GTSNPN and CDR2 SVGIG (reference sequence). The ends lost 2 bases at V and 8 bases at J; junction bases unmatched: 8. CDR3: CAWSSWGQDKQYF. CDR3 sequence (DNA): TGTGCCTGGAGTTCTTGGGGACAGGATAAGCAGTACTTC. The whole variable domain, filled in from reference TRBV30 and TRBJ2-7, reads SQTIHQWPATLVQPVGSPLSLECTVEGTSNPNLYWYRQAAGRGLQLLFYSVGIGQISSEVPQNLSASRPQDRQFILSSKKLLLSDSGFYLCAWSSWGQDKQYFGPGTRLTVT.

The chain carries TRBV7-2 and TRBJ2-7; the D is unclear. This CDR3 has 14 residues. V lost 1 base, J lost 4 bases, and 11 bases lay in between. Germline assignment: CDR1 SGHTA and CDR2 FQGNSA. The CDR3 DNA reads as TGTGCCAGCAGCTTAGACATAGTGGGTTACGAGCAGTACTTC. This gives the protein CASSLDIVGYEQYF.

V is TRBV28 and J is TRBJ2-7; TRBD2 agrees at 9 bases. V gave up 3 bases and J gave up 3 bases; unmatched junction bases: 6. Germline V gene sequence: CDR1 MDHEN, CDR2 SYDVKM. The CDR3 has 15 amino acids. The CDR3 nucleotides read TGTGCCAGCAGTTTCTTAGCGGGGGTAAACTACGAGCAGTACTTC. Residues: CASSFLAGVNYEQYF.

This clone was observed a single time. The chain recombines TRBV5-1 with TRBJ1-6; TRBD1 matches at 9 bases. V lost 4 bases and J lost 7; bases outside the gene matches: 15. This CDR3 is 18 amino acids long. Germline V lookup: CDR1 SGHRS, CDR2 YFSETQ. CDR3 bases: TGCGCCAGCAGCCTGACCCCGGGACAGGGATTGGGAAATTCACCCCTCCACTTT. It codes for CASSLTPGQGLGNSPLHF.

The genes are TRBV9 and TRBJ2-1, with 8 bases fitting TRBD2. CDR3 length: 14 amino acids. Germline CDR1 SGDLS, CDR2 YYNGEE. V gave up 3 bases and J gave up 14 bases; unmatched junction bases: 13. CDR3 DNA sequence: TGTGCCAGCAGCGCCTCCGGACTAGCTCCAGGGGAGTTCTTC. Its translation: CASSASGLAPGEFF.

Only a few counts were recorded for this clone. The chain couples TRBV28 to TRBJ1-5, with D uncertain. Germline CDR1 MDHEN, CDR2 SYDVKM. Trimming left V 1 base short and J 3 bases short, with 7 bases between. The CDR3 runs 14 residues. CDR3 DNA sequence: TGTGCCAGCAGTTTATCCGGTATCAATCAGCCCCAGCATTTT. Protein: CASSLSGINQPQHF.

V is TRBV7-9 and J is TRBJ1-1; TRBD1 might be the D (5 bases). The CDR3 totals 13 residues. Looked up from germline, CDR1 is SEHNR and CDR2 is FQNEAQ (reference sequence). V dropped 1 base and J dropped 4 bases, with 7 bases sitting between them. DNA for the CDR3: TGTGCCAGCAGCTTAGGGGGCGGCACTGAAGCTTTCTTT. This codes for CASSLGGGTEAFF.

V and J are TRBV27 and TRBJ1-2; TRBD1 aligns across 9 bases. V shed 6 bases and J 8 bases; nucleotides not matched to a gene: 10. From germline, CDR1 is MNHEY and CDR2 SMNVEV (reference sequence). The CDR3 extends over 14 amino acids. The CDR3 bases are TGTGCCAGCAGCTTGACAGGGGGTATATTAGGCTACACCTTC. It specifies CASSLTGGILGYTF.

The rearrangement links TRBV6-4 to TRBJ2-3; 7 bases match TRBD2. This CDR3 is 14 amino acids long. CDR1 is MRHNA, CDR2 SNTAGT, per germline. Trimming at V came to 4 bases and at J to 4 bases, leaving 5 bases not matched to a gene. CDR3 loop: CASSVVGGSDTQYF. In nucleotides, the CDR3 is TGTGCCAGCAGTGTCGTGGGGGGGTCAGATACGCAGTATTTT.

The chain recombines TRBV2 with TRBJ2-2, with 8 bases matching TRBD1. The germline V gene encodes CDR1 SNHLY and CDR2 FYNNEI. The CDR3 runs to 15 residues. The trim removed 7 bases at V and 5 bases at J, leaving 9 bases unmatched. The CDR3, as DNA: TGTGCCAGCATCACCGCAGGACAGGGAACCGGGGAGCTGTTTTTT. Protein sequence: CASITAGQGTGELFF.

The chain couples TRBV30 to TRBJ1-1; TRBD1 agrees at 7 bases. Germline CDR1 GTSNPN, CDR2 SVGIG (reference sequence). The CDR3 loop spans 14 amino acids. V trimming: 3 bases; J trimming: 1 base; junction bases outside the gene matches: 5. This CDR3 reads CAWSADRTNTEAFF. The CDR3 DNA is TGTGCCTGGAGCGCGGACAGGACGAACACTGAAGCTTTCTTT.

This chain links TRBV24-1 with TRBJ2-1; TRBD1 is a possible D gene (5 bases). With 6 bases removed from V and 8 bases from J, the gap between germline ends came to 13 bases. The CDR3 length is 13 residues. Germline V lookup: CDR1 KGHDR, CDR2 SFDVKD. In nucleotides, the CDR3 is TGTGCCACCAGTCAGGGTTTCGGCGATGAGCAGTTCTTC. It yields the protein CATSQGFGDEQFF.

This chain links TRBV6-1 with TRBJ2-5; 12 nucleotides agree with TRBD2. Trimming took 4 bases from V and 5 from J; bases not matched to a gene: 8. This CDR3 has 16 amino acids. CDR1 and CDR2 (germline): MNHNS, SASEGT. CDR3 nucleotide sequence: TGTGCCAGCAGTGGGGGGCTAGCGGGAGGGATCGAGACCCAGTACTTC. Encoded protein: CASSGGLAGGIETQYF.

CDR3 amino acids: CASSWGDRGPGGDIQYF. CDR3 DNA sequence: TGTGCCAGCAGCTGGGGGGACAGGGGGCCCGGAGGGGACATTCAGTACTTC. V usage is TRBV7-8 and J usage is TRBJ2-4; 12 bases agree with TRBD1. The CDR3 extends over 17 amino acids. The ends lost 4 bases at V and 8 bases at J; junction bases unmatched: 12. CDR1 is SGHVS, CDR2 FQNEAQ, per germline.

The chain employs TRBV10-3 and TRBJ2-1, with 10 bases matching TRBD2. V lost 2 bases and J lost 5; bases outside the gene matches: 6. CDR1 is ENHRY, CDR2 SYGVKD, per germline. This CDR3 has 16 amino acids. CDR3 sequence: CAISELSGGINNEQFF. CDR3 sequence (DNA): TGTGCCATCAGTGAGCTTAGCGGGGGGATCAACAATGAGCAGTTCTTC.

V usage is TRBV27 and J usage is TRBJ2-1; perhaps TRBD2 as D (5 bases). Trimming pared 8 bases from V and 9 bases from J, leaving 26 bases between. This CDR3 contains 16 residues. CDR1 is MNHEY, CDR2 SMNVEV, per germline (reference sequence). The CDR3 reads CASCLQVGLGLGEQFF. DNA of the CDR3: TGTGCCAGCTGCCTTCAGGTAGGACTGGGCCTAGGTGAGCAGTTCTTC.